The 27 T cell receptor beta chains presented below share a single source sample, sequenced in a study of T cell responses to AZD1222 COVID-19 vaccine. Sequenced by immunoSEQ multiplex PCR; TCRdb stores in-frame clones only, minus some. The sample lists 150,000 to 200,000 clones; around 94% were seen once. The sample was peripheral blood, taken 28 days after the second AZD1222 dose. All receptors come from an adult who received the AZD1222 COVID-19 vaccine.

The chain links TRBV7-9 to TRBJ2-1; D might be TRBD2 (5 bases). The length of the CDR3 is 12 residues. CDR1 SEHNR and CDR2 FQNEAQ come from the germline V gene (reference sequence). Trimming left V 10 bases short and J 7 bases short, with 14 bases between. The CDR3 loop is CATKRSGNEQFF. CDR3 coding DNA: TGTGCCACCAAGCGGTCTGGGAATGAGCAGTTCTTC.

Here the CDR3 reads CASGTGQNNSPLHF. CDR3 nucleotides: TGTGCCAGCGGGACGGGACAGAATAATTCACCCCTCCACTTT. This rearrangement joins TRBV19 to TRBJ1-6; 7 bases align to TRBD1. After removal of 9 bases from V and 5 bases from J, the junction contained 7 bases not matched to a gene. Germline values: CDR1 LNHDA, CDR2 SQIVND (reference sequence). The CDR3 length is 14 residues.

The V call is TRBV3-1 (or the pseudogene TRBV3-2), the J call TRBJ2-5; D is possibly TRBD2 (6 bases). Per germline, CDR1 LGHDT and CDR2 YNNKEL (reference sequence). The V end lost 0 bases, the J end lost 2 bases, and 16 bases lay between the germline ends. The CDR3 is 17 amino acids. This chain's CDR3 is CASSQESGWAGQETQYF. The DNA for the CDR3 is TGTGCCAGCAGCCAAGAGAGCGGATGGGCGGGGCAAGAGACCCAGTACTTC.

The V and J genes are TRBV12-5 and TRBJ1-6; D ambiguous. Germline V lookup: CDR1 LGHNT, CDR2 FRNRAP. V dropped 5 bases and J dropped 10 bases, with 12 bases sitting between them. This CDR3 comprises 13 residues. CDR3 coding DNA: TGTGCTAGTGGTCCGGGCCTGGGGTCACCCCTCCACTTT. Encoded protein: CASGPGLGSPLHF.

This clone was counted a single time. The CDR3 nucleotides are TGTGCCAGCAGTGAGGGGGGAGGCGAGCAGTACTTC. Translating gives CASSEGGGEQYF. The chain recombines TRBV25-1 with TRBJ2-7, with a tentative D call TRBD2 (6 bases). The V gene's germline CDR1 is MGHDK and CDR2 SYGVNS. The CDR3 sequence is 12 residues long. V was shortened by 3 bases and J by 6 bases, with 9 bases between the two germline ends.

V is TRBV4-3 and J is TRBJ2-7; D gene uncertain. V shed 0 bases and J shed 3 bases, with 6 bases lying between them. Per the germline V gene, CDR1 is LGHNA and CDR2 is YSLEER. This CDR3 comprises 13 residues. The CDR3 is CASSQDGDYEQYF. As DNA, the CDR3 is TGCGCCAGCAGCCAAGATGGAGACTACGAGCAGTACTTC.

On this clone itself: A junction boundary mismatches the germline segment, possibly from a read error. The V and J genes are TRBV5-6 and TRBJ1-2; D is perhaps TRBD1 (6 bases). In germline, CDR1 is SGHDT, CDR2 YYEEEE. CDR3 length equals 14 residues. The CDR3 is CASTLYRAAGGYTF. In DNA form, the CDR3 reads TGTGCCAGCACCTTGTACAGGGCGGCGGGTGGCTACACCTTC.

The CDR3 region is CASSLRSGPDTDTQYF. Here the CDR3 DNA reads TGCGCCAGCAGCTTGCGGAGCGGACCAGACACAGATACGCAGTATTTT. The chain couples TRBV5-1 to TRBJ2-3, with D maybe TRBD2 (5 bases). Per the germline V gene, CDR1 is SGHRS and CDR2 is YFSETQ. The CDR3 totals 16 residues. V was clipped by 1 base and J by 2 bases, with 14 bases between them.

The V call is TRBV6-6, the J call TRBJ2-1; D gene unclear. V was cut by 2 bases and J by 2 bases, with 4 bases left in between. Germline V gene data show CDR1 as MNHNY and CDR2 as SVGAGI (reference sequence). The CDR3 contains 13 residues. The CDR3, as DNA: TGTGCCAGCAGTTACGCACCCTACAATGAGCAGTTCTTC. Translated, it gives CASSYAPYNEQFF.

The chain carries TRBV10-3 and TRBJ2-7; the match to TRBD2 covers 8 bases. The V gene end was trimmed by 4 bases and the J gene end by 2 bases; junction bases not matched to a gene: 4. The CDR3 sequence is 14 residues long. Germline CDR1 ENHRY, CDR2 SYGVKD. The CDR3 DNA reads TGTGCCATCAGTGCAGGCGGGGGGACCTACGAGCAGTACTTC. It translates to CAISAGGGTYEQYF.

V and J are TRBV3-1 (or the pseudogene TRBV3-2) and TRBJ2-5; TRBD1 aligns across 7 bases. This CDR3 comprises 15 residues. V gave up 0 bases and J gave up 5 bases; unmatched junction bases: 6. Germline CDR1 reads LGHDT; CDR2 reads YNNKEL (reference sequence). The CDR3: CASSQDQTGPETQYF. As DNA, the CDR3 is TGTGCCAGCAGCCAAGATCAGACAGGGCCCGAGACCCAGTACTTC.

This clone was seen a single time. This CDR3 is CSVSATGTGNTIYF. Written as DNA, the CDR3 is TGCAGCGTTTCGGCGACAGGGACTGGAAACACCATATATTTT. The genes are TRBV29-1 and TRBJ1-3; 7 nucleotides agree with TRBD1. Germline V gene sequence: CDR1 SQVTM, CDR2 ANQGSEA. Trimming removed 5 bases from V and 2 bases from J; junction bases left unmatched: 6. The CDR3 extends over 14 amino acids.

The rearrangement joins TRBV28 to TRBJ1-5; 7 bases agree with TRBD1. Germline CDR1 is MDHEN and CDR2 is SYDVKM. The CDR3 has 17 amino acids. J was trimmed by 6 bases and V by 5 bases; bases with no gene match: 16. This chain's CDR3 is CASSTQFGQVASQPQHF. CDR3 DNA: TGTGCCAGCAGTACTCAATTTGGACAGGTAGCGAGTCAGCCCCAGCATTTT.

CDR3 nucleotide sequence: TGCGCCAGCAGCCAAGGCGGGACAGGGGGCCCGAACACTGAAGCTTTCTTT. Translation: CASSQGGTGGPNTEAFF. This chain links TRBV4-1 with TRBJ1-1; the match to TRBD1 covers 12 bases. Germline values: CDR1 MGHRA, CDR2 YSYEKL. This CDR3 comprises 17 residues. V was clipped by 1 base and J by 1 base; unmatched bases: 4.

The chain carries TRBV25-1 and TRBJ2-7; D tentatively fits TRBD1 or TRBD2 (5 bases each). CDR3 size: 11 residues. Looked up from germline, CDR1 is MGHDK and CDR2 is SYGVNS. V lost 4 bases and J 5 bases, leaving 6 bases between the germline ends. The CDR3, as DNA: TGTGCCAGCAGTGGAGGGGACGAGCAGTACTTC. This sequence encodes CASSGGDEQYF.

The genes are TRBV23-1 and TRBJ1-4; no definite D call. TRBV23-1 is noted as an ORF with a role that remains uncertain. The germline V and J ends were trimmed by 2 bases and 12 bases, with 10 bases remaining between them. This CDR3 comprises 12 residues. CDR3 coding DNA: TGCGCCAGCAGTCAAGCCTGTGGAGAACTGTTTTTT. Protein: CASSQACGELFF.

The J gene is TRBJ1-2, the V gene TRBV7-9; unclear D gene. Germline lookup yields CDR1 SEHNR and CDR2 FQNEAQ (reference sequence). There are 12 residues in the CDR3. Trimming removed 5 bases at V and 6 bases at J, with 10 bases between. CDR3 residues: CASSPLGNGYTF. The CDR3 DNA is TGTGCCAGCAGCCCCCTCGGAAATGGCTACACCTTC.

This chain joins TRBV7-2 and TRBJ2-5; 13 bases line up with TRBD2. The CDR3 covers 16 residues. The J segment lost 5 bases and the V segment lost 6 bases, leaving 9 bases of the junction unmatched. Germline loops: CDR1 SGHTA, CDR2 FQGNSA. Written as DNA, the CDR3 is TGTGCCAGCAGTTCCCGGACTAGCGGGAGTTTGGAGACCCAGTACTTC. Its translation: CASSSRTSGSLETQYF.

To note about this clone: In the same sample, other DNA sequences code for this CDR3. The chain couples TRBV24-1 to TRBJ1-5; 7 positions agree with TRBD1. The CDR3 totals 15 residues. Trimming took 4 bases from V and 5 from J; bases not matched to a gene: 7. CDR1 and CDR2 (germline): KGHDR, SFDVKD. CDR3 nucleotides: TGTGCCACCAGTGACCGGACAGGCCCTCATCAGCCCCAGCATTTT. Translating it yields CATSDRTGPHQPQHF.

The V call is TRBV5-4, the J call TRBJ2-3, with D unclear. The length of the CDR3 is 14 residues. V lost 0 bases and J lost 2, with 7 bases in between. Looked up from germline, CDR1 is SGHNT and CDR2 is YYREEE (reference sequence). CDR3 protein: CASSLEAFTDTQYF. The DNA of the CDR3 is TGTGCCAGCAGCTTGGAGGCCTTCACAGATACGCAGTATTTT.

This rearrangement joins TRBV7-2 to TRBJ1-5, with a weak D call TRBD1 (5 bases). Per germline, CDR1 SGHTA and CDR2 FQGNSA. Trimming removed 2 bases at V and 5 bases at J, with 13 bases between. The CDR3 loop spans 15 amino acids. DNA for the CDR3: TGTGCCAGCAGCTTATTCCGGGGGGTGGATCAGCCCCAGCATTTT. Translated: CASSLFRGVDQPQHF. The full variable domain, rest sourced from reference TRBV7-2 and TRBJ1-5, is GAGVSQSPSNKVTEKGKDVELRCDPISGHTALYWYRQSLGQGLEFLIYFQGNSAPDKSGLPSDRFSAERTGGSVSTLTIQRTQQEDSAVYLCASSLFRGVDQPQHFGDGTRLSIL.

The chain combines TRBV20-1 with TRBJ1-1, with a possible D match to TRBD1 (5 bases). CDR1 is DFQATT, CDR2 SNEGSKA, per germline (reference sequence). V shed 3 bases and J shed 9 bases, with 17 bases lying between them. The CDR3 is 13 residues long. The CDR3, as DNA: TGCAGTGCTAGTACGGGACCTTTCGACCAAGCTTTCTTT. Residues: CSASTGPFDQAFF.

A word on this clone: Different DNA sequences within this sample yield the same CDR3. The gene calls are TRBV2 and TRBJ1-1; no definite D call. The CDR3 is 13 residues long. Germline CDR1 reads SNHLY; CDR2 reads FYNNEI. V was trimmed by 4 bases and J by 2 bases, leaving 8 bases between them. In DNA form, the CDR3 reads TGTGCCAGCAGTGTGGAGGGCAACACTGAAGCTTTCTTT. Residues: CASSVEGNTEAFF.

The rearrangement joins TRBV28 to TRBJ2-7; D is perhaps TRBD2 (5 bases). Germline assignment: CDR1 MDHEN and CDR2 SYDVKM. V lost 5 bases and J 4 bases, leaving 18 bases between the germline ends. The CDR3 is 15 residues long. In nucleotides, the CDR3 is TGTGCCAGCAGTCCGGGTGCGGGTCTCCAATACGAGCAGTACTTC. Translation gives CASSPGAGLQYEQYF.

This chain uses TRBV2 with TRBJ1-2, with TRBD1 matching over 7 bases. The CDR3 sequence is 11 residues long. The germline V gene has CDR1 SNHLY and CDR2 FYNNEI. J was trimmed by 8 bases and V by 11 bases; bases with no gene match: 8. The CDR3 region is CAAGTVQGYTF. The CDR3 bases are TGTGCCGCCGGGACAGTACAAGGCTACACCTTC.

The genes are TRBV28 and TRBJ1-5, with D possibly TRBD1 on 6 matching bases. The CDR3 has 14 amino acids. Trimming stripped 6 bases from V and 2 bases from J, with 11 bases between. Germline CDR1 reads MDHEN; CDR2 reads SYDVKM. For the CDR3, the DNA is TGTGCCAGCAGAAACAGGGTTGGCAATCAGCCCCAGCATTTT. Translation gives CASRNRVGNQPQHF.

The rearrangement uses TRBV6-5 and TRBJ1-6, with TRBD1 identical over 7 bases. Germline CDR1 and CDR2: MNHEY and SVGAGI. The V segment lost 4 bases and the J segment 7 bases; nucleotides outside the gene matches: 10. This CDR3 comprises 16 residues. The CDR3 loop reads CASSFLDRLGNSPLHF. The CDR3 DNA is TGTGCCAGCAGTTTCCTGGACAGGCTGGGGAATTCACCCCTCCACTTT.